These 5 T cell receptor beta chains were all obtained from the same sample, sequenced in a study of glioma-infiltrating T cells. The iRepertoire nested amplicon-rescue multiplex PCR amplified TCR alpha and beta CDR3s from RNA. Via MiXCR, TCRdb re-called the multiplex PCR reads, giving one row per CDR3 protein. The data contain around 99,000 distinct CDR3 sequences, less than 30% of them singletons. Sequencing input: glioma tissue, nonneoplastic brain tissue, or PBMCs (not recorded which). Every receptor here comes from a human donor with low-grade glioma or glioblastoma, undergoing nonglioma brain surgery, or in good health (not recorded which).

The table lists this clonotype with many counts. The V and J genes are TRBV6-1 and TRBJ2-3; D might be TRBD1 (6 bases). Germline CDR1 reads MNHNS; CDR2 reads SASEGT. Trimming stripped 8 bases from V and 5 bases from J, with 17 bases between. The CDR3 totals 14 residues. The CDR3, as DNA: TGTGCCAGCCAACAAGTGGGGGCCCTAGATACGCAGTATTTT. Its translation: CASQQVGALDTQYF.

A note on this clonotype: Germline and junction disagree at one end, which may indicate a read error. The gene calls are TRBV20-1 and TRBJ1-1, with 7 bases fitting TRBD1. CDR3 length equals 15 residues. The germline CDR1 and CDR2 sequences are DFQATT and SNEGSKA (reference sequence). CDR3 sequence: CSARDWRKGANEDFF. The CDR3 nucleotides read TGCAGTGCTAGAGATTGGAGGAAGGGGGCCAATGAAGATTTCTTT.

This clonotype has ten or more counts. The chain carries TRBV19 and TRBJ1-5, with D tentatively TRBD1 (6 bases). The germline V and J ends were trimmed by 6 bases and 0 bases, with 18 bases remaining between them. CDR3 length: 17 amino acids. Per germline, CDR1 LNHDA and CDR2 SQIVND (reference sequence). The CDR3 is CASRPPGHGTSNQPQHF. CDR3 bases: TGTGCCAGTAGACCTCCGGGACACGGAACTAGCAATCAGCCCCAGCATTTT.

Note on this clonotype: The junction does not match germline at one end; this may be a read error. The rearrangement uses TRBV6-2 or TRBV6-3 and TRBJ2-7; D remains ambiguous. Germline values: CDR1 MNHEY, CDR2 SVGEGT. The CDR3 has 13 amino acids. The CDR3 loop reads CASSSVWIYEKYF. In DNA form, the CDR3 reads TGTGCCAGCAGTTCCGTCTGGATTTACGAGAAGTACTTC.

In regard to this clonotype: A much larger clone lies one base from this, so it may be a read error. The rearrangement joins TRBV4-1 to TRBJ2-2, with TRBD2 as a possible D gene (5 bases). CDR3 size: 11 residues. The germline gives CDR1 MGHRA, CDR2 YSYEKL. CDR3 sequence: CASSQAGELLF. Here the CDR3 DNA reads TGCGCCAGCAGCCAAGCCGGGGAGCTGCTTTTT.